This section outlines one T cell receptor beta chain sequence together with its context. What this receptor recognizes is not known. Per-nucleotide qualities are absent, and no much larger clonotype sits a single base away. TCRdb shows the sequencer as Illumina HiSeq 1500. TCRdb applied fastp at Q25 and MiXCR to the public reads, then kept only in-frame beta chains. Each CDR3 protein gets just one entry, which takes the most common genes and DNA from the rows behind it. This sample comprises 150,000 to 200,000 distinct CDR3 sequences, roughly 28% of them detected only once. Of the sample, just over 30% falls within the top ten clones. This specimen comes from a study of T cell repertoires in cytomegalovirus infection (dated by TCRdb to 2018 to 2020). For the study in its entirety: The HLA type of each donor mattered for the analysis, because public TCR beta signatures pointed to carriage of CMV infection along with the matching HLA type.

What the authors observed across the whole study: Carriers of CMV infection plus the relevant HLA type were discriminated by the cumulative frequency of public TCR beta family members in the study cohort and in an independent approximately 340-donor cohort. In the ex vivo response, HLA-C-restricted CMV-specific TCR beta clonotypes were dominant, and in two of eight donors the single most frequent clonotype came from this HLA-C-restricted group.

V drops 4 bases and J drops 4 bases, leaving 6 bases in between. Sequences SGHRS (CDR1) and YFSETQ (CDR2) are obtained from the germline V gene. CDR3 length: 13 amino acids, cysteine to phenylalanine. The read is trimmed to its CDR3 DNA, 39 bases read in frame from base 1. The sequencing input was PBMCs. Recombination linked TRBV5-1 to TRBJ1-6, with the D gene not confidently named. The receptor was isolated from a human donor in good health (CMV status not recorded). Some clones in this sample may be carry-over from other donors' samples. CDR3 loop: CASSPLYNSPLHF. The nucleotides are TGCGCCAGCAGCCCCCTATATAATTCACCCCTCCACTTT.